This T cell receptor beta chain was found in a study of T cell responses to AZD1222 COVID-19 vaccine. General study points: Clonal diversity was possibly underestimated, and the donors were mostly white British, with more females.

Both about-4-week and about-12-week second-dose recipients were combined. Sequenced by immunoSEQ multiplex PCR; TCRdb stores in-frame clones only, minus some. The table includes around 58,000 clones, 89% detected once. The table lists this clone with a count of one. The antigen is not known. CDR3 length: 18 amino acids. V usage is TRBV21-1 and J usage is TRBJ2-7; no DNA check was done on the table's D call, TRBD2. TRBV21-1 is designated a pseudogene. Source: peripheral blood, taken 28 days after the second AZD1222 dose. This sequence was found in an adult who received the AZD1222 COVID-19 vaccine. The CDR3: CASSPQRAGTPSSYEQYF. The CDR3 DNA is TGTGCCAGCAGCCCCCAGAGGGCGGGGACGCCGAGCTCCTACGAGCAGTACTTC.